This T cell receptor (beta chain) was captured by sequencing in a study of blood T cells in healthy people across ages. Germline-derived CDR1 and CDR2 are SEHNR and FQNEAQ (reference sequence). The CDR3 loop spans 16 amino acids. V lost 5 bases to trimming and J lost 7 bases; unmatched junction nucleotides: 13. Then a second PCR, running roughly 7 to 11 cycles, was carried out with a sample-barcoded 5' primer and a J-beta primer mix. TCRdb independently ran MiXCR on the 5' RACE reads; one entry per CDR3 protein. The sample lists over 1,500,000 distinct CDR3 sequences, about two fifths seen once, with about 21% in the top ten.

The sequence came from a human donor in good health. Sequences were obtained from blood. The chain combines TRBV7-9 with TRBJ2-1; 8 bases agree with TRBD2. Written as DNA, the CDR3 is TGTGCCAGCAGCCCAAGGTCGGGGGGGCGAGGGAATGAGCAGTTCTTC. It is translated as CASSPRSGGRGNEQFF.